What follows are 5 T cell receptor beta chains derived from one specimen sequenced in a study of T cells in Graves' hyperthyroidism and ophthalmopathy. TCR beta CDR3 regions were amplified from RNA. A first-round RT-PCR of the TCR CDR3 used the HTBI primer set. One entry per CDR3 protein, called by TCRdb with MiXCR from the multiplex PCR reads. The sample carries roughly 560,000 distinct CDR3 sequences, roughly 14% recorded once. The material sequenced was blood. These receptors were collected from a woman in her thirties or forties with Graves' ophthalmopathy.

The sample holds many counts of this clonotype. The V and J genes are TRBV7-9 and TRBJ1-2; D ambiguous. Germline V gene data show CDR1 as SEHNR and CDR2 as FQNEAQ (reference sequence). This CDR3 has 15 amino acids. V shed 4 bases and J shed 0 bases, with 12 bases lying between them. The chain's CDR3 is CASSSLTPTNYGYTF. The DNA for the CDR3 is TGTGCCAGCAGCTCCCTAACTCCCACTAACTATGGCTACACCTTC.

This clonotype was detected a few times. No conserved phenylalanine or tryptophan ends this CDR3, so it is likely a read error. The V call is TRBV2, the J call TRBJ2-5, with 8 bases aligning to TRBD2. Germline V gene lookup returns CDR1 SNHLY and CDR2 FYNNEI. The CDR3 loop spans 15 amino acids. Losses at the gene ends were 4 bases for V and 3 bases for J; bases not matched to a gene: 7. The CDR3 DNA reads TGTGCCAGCAGTGGGCGACTAGCGAGCGAAGAGACCCAGTACCTC. This codes for CASSGRLASEETQYL.

As to this clonotype: It may be a read error: a sequence one base away is much more abundant. This chain connects TRBV19 to TRBJ1-1; 8 bases align to TRBD1. The length of the CDR3 is 17 residues. Germline CDR1 is LNHDA and CDR2 is SQIVND (reference sequence). DNA of the CDR3: TGTGCCGGTAGTATAGAGAGAACAGGGGGTTCGAACACTGAAGCTTTCTTT. Protein: CAGSIERTGGSNTEAFF.

There are a few counts of this clonotype. A far larger clone is only one base removed, so a read error is likely. The genes are TRBV6-1 and TRBJ2-7; possible D gene TRBD2, 5 bases. Germline assignment: CDR1 MNHNS and CDR2 SASEGT. The CDR3 length is 12 residues. The CDR3 loop is CTSSPGNYEQYF. CDR3 DNA sequence: TGTACCAGCAGTCCCGGGAACTACGAGCAGTACTTC.

In its sample, this clonotype was seen many times. The DNA of the CDR3 is TGTGCCAGCAGTGATCCGGGAACAGATACGCAGTATTTT. This translates into CASSDPGTDTQYF. The chain has TRBV25-1 and TRBJ2-3, with TRBD2 as a possible D gene (5 bases). With 3 bases removed from V and 3 bases from J, the gap between germline ends came to 7 bases. Germline CDR1 and CDR2: MGHDK and SYGVNS. The CDR3 is 13 residues long.